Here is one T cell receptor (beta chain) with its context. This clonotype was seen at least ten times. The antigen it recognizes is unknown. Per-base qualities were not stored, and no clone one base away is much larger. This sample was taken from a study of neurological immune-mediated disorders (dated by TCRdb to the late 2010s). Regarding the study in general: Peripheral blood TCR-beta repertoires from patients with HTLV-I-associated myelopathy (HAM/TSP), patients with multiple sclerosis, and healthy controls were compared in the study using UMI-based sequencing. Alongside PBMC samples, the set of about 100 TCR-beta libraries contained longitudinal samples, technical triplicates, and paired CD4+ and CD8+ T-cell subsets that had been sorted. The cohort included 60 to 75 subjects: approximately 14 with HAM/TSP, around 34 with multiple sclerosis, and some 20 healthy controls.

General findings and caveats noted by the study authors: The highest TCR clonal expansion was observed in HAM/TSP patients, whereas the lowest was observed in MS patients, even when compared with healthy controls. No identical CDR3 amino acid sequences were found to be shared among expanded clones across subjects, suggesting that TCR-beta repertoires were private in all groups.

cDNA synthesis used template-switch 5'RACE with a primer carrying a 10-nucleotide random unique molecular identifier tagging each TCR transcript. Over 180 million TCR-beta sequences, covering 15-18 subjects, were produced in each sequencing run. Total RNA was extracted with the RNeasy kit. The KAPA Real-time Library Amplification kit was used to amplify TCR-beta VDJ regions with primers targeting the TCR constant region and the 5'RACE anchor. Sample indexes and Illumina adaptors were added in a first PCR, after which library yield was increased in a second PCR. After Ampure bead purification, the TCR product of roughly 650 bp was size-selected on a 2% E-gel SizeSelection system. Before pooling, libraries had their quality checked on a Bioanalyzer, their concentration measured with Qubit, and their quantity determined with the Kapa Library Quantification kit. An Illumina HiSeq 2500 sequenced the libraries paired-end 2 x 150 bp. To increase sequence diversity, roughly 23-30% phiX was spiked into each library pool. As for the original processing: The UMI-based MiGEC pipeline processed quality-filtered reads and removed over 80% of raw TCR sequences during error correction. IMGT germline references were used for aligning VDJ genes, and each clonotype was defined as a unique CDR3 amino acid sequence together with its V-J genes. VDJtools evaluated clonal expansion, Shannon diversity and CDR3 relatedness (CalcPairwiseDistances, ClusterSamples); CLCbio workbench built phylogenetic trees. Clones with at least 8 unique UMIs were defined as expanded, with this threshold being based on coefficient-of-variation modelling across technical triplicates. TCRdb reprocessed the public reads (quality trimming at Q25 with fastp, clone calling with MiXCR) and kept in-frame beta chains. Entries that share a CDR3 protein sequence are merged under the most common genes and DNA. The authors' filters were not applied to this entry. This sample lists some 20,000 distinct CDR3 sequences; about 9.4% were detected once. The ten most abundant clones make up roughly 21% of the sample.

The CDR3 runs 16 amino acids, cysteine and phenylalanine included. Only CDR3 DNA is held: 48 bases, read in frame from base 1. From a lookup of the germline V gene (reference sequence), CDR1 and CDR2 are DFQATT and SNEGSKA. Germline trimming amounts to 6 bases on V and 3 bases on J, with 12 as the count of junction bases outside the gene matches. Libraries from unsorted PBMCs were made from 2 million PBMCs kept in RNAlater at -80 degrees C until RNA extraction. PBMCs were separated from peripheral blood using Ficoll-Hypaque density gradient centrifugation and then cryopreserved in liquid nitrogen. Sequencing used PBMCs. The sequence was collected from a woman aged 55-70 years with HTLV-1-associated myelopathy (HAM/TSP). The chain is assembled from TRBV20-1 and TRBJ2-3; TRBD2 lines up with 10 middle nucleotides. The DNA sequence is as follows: TGCAGTGCATGGGGAGCGGGGGGGAGTCTGACAGATACGCAGTATTTT. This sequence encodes CSAWGAGGSLTDTQYF.